The clone carrying this TCR beta chain was recorded many times. The sample originates from a study of patients and donors after allogeneic stem cell transplantation. TCRdb recomputed calls from the RT-PCR reads with MiXCR, one row per CDR3 protein. The table lists some 960,000 distinct CDR3 sequences, roughly 18% of them singletons. The CDR3 has 14 amino acids. Deletions cut 5 bases from V and 2 bases from J, with 11 bases between. Specimen: blood, either unsorted or a sorted T cell fraction (not recorded which). The receptor was derived from a human donor who was either an allogeneic HSCT recipient or a stem cell or donor lymphocyte infusion donor (not recorded which). It is not recorded whose cells these are; they may come from a transplant donor. The genes are TRBV12-3 or TRBV12-4 and TRBJ2-3; D remains unclear. The CDR3 loop is CASSRHSVTDTQYF. The CDR3 bases are TGTGCCAGCAGTCGACACTCAGTCACAGATACGCAGTATTTT.